A single TCR beta chain is shown here with its context. Its antigen is currently unknown. The CDR3 length is 17 residues. V lost 4 bases to trimming and J lost 4 bases, with 20 bases between them. Germline CDR1 LGHDT, CDR2 YNNKEL (reference sequence). TCRdb re-called the 5' RACE reads through MiXCR, storing one row per CDR3 protein. The sample contains about 340,000 distinct CDR3 sequences, around 20% of which appear only once. The sample belongs to a study of CD8 T cells in ankylosing spondylitis. Study findings and constraints: Those disease-linked clones were CD8+; they were also relatively rare in peripheral blood. Clones tied to disease were said to be significantly enriched in matched ankylosing spondylitis synovial fluid.

The sample was blood, either unsorted or a sorted T cell fraction (not recorded which). The TCR sequence derives from a male donor with ankylosing spondylitis or in good health (not recorded which). The chain recombines TRBV3-1 with TRBJ2-1, with D tentatively TRBD1 (5 bases). In nucleotides, the CDR3 is TGTGCCAGCAGCCCTAAACGAGATAAGACAGTATACAATGAGCAGTTCTTC. It is translated as CASSPKRDKTVYNEQFF.